These 8 T cell receptor beta chains were sequenced from one sample in a study of OX40 agonist ivuxolimab in advanced cancers. Using immunoSEQ multiplex PCR, the repertoire was profiled, and TCRdb retains in-frame clones only, with some absent. This table holds more than 70,000 clones, 80% to 90% found once. Specimen: CD4+ or CD8+ T cells sorted from blood, collected in a trial of the OX40 agonist ivuxolimab. These TCRs come from an adult with an advanced solid tumor such as melanoma, head and neck, liver or kidney cancer.

The chain combines TRBV2 with TRBJ1-2; TRBD1 might be the D (5 bases). Trimming left V 6 bases short and J 8 bases short, with 19 bases between. Germline CDR1 reads SNHLY; CDR2 reads FYNNEI. There are 14 residues in the CDR3. CDR3: CASRSGSLLRGYTF. Here the CDR3 DNA reads TGTGCCAGCAGGTCAGGGTCTCTTCTGAGGGGCTACACCTTC.

The chain is built from TRBV5-6 and TRBJ1-1; D gene uncertain. CDR3 length: 12 residues. Trimming took off 0 bases at V and 8 bases at J, with 8 bases between the two ends. The germline gives CDR1 SGHDT, CDR2 YYEEEE. The CDR3 region has the DNA TGTGCCAGCAGCTTGGAGCGAGTCGAAGCTTTCTTT. It is translated as CASSLERVEAFF.

This clone was picked up one time. The V and J genes are TRBV5-8 and TRBJ1-6; TRBD1 is a possible D gene (6 bases). V was clipped by 4 bases and J by 5 bases, with 16 bases between them. CDR1 and CDR2 (germline): SGHTS, YDEGEE. The CDR3 contains 16 residues. The CDR3 sequence: CASSPGLGGDNSPLHF. CDR3 nucleotides: TGTGCCAGCAGCCCGGGTTTAGGGGGAGATAATTCACCCCTCCACTTT.

The chain is built from TRBV14 and TRBJ2-7; 9 nucleotides match TRBD1. The CDR3 length is 15 residues. The V gene end was trimmed by 4 bases and the J gene end by 3 bases; junction bases not matched to a gene: 7. Looked up from germline, CDR1 is SGHDN and CDR2 is FVKESK. CDR3 nucleotides: TGTGCCAGCAGCCCCTTTGGGGACAGGGACTACGAGCAGTACTTC. Its translation is CASSPFGDRDYEQYF. The complete variable domain, with remaining parts taken from reference TRBV14 and TRBJ2-7, reads EAGVTQFPSHSVIEKGQTVTLRCDPISGHDNLYWYRRVMGKEIKFLLHFVKESKQDESGMPNNRFLAERTGGTYSTLKVQPAELEDSGVYFCASSPFGDRDYEQYFGPGTRLTVT.

This clone was seen once. The gene calls are TRBV5-4 and TRBJ2-1; 8 nucleotides agree with TRBD2. The CDR3 has 16 amino acids. Germline CDR1 SGHNT, CDR2 YYREEE (reference sequence). V gave up 4 bases and J gave up 3 bases; unmatched junction bases: 9. This CDR3 reads CASSASYSGNYNEQFF. CDR3 nucleotides: TGTGCCAGCAGCGCTAGCTATAGCGGGAACTACAATGAGCAGTTCTTC.

Only one count was recorded for this clone. The chain combines TRBV28 with TRBJ2-6; 8 bases fit TRBD1. The ends lost 3 bases at V and 0 bases at J; junction bases unmatched: 10. CDR1 and CDR2 from the germline V gene are MDHEN and SYDVKM. CDR3 length: 19 residues. CDR3 sequence (DNA): TGTGCCAGCAGTTTCCCAGGGGGCGGAGGTAGCTCTGGGGCCAACGTCCTGACTTTC. Its translation: CASSFPGGGGSSGANVLTF.

J is TRBJ2-7 and V is TRBV4-1; no firm D call. This CDR3 contains 14 residues. Germline CDR1 and CDR2: MGHRA and YSYEKL. V was trimmed by 1 base and J by 2 bases, leaving 9 bases between them. This CDR3 is CASSQVVAAYEQYF. The CDR3 DNA is TGCGCCAGCAGCCAAGTGGTTGCAGCCTACGAGCAGTACTTC.

This chain uses TRBV30 with TRBJ2-1; the D call may be TRBD1 or TRBD2 (6 bases each). The V gene lost 0 bases and the J gene lost 2 bases, with 11 bases spanning the gap. This CDR3 spans 15 amino acids. Looked up from germline, CDR1 is GTSNPN and CDR2 is SVGIG (reference sequence). The CDR3: CAWSVWGAPYNEQFF. The CDR3 bases are TGTGCCTGGAGTGTATGGGGGGCCCCCTACAATGAGCAGTTCTTC.